The rows below give T cell receptor beta chains drawn from one sample of a study of CXCR3-negative and CXCR3-positive naive CD8 T cells. TCRdb re-called the 5' RACE reads and catalogs CDR3 proteins one per entry, DNA excluded. This sample's table has about 120,000 distinct CDR3 sequences. The specimen sequenced was naive CXCR3+ CD8+ T cells from blood. The receptors here all came from a human donor in good health. Some clones in this sample may be carry-over from other donors' samples. The CDR3 runs from the conserved cysteine through the conserved F or W.

J: TRBJ2-1; length: 16; V: TRBV5-1; CDR3: CASSHSGLSSYNEQFF
J: TRBJ2-2; length: 14; V: TRBV28; CDR3: CASSTRTNTGELFF
J: TRBJ2-7; length: 14; V: TRBV6-2/TRBV6-3; CDR3: CASSDDPQGYEQYF
J: TRBJ1-4; length: 15; V: TRBV14; CDR3: CASSQEGGHNEKLFF
J: TRBJ2-5; length: 15; V: TRBV14; CDR3: CASSPRGSRQETQYF
J: TRBJ1-1; length: 17; V: TRBV12-3/TRBV12-4; CDR3: CASSLEGWGRGNAEAFF
J: TRBJ2-4; length: 16; V: TRBV12-3/TRBV12-4; CDR3: CASSPGSGRALNIQYF
J: TRBJ1-2; length: 15; V: TRBV10-2; CDR3: CASSESDRGYYGYTF
J: TRBJ1-2; length: 13; V: TRBV7-9; CDR3: CASIDGPSEGYTF
J: TRBJ1-1; length: 16; V: TRBV19; CDR3: CASSGQDREEGTEAFF
J: TRBJ2-7; length: 13; V: TRBV2; CDR3: CASRPGGPYEQYF
J: TRBJ1-1; length: 13; V: TRBV5-6; CDR3: CASSLAVNTGAFF
J: TRBJ2-5; length: 15; V: TRBV5-5; CDR3: CASSSPGVEGETQYF
J: TRBJ2-7; length: 15; V: TRBV7-2; CDR3: CASSLVGGRGYEQYF
J: TRBJ2-7; length: 14; V: TRBV11-3; CDR3: CASSNRDFYGEQYF
J: TRBJ1-5; length: 13; V: TRBV12-3/TRBV12-4; CDR3: CASSRDGNQPQHF
J: TRBJ2-1; length: 14; V: TRBV27; CDR3: CASSYPGTLNEQFF
J: TRBJ2-7; length: 14; V: TRBV14; CDR3: CASSQALGAYEQYF
J: TRBJ2-7; length: 15; V: TRBV5-1; CDR3: CASSSPDRGSYEQYF
J: TRBJ2-1; length: 13; V: TRBV28; CDR3: CASSLGQVHEQFF
J: TRBJ2-7; length: 14; V: TRBV27; CDR3: CASSPGDGTFEQYF
J: TRBJ1-1; length: 15; V: TRBV4-3; CDR3: CASSHLQGPGEEAFF
J: TRBJ2-7; length: 14; V: TRBV10-3; CDR3: CAISDPGSSYEQYF
J: TRBJ2-7; length: 15; V: TRBV7-6; CDR3: CASSLALLAWKEQYF
J: TRBJ1-1; length: 13; V: TRBV11-2; CDR3: CASSIVANTEAFF
J: TRBJ2-1; length: 14; V: TRBV11-2; CDR3: CASSHQGLDNEQFF
J: TRBJ2-7; length: 15; V: TRBV7-2; CDR3: CASSSRDFGGYEQYF
J: TRBJ1-5; length: 13; V: TRBV20-1; CDR3: CSARAGSGQPQHF
J: TRBJ2-7; length: 13; V: TRBV20-1; CDR3: CSAKDRYSYEQYF
J: TRBJ2-1; length: 13; V: TRBV19; CDR3: CASSPDNYNEQFF
J: TRBJ1-2; length: 15; V: TRBV6-6; CDR3: CASSLPGQGNYGYTF
J: TRBJ2-2; length: 15; V: TRBV12-3/TRBV12-4; CDR3: CASSPGQGGPGELFF
J: TRBJ2-2; length: 16; V: TRBV28; CDR3: CASSPRDRTNTGELFF
J: TRBJ2-7; length: 16; V: TRBV28; CDR3: CASSPGTSGFSYEQYF
J: TRBJ2-1; length: 15; V: TRBV20-1; CDR3: CSARDPNSFYNEQFF
J: TRBJ1-5; length: 14; V: TRBV29-1; CDR3: CSVEGDSSNQPQHF
J: TRBJ1-1; length: 13; V: TRBV19; CDR3: CASSIDSYTGAFF
J: TRBJ1-1; length: 13; V: TRBV29-1; CDR3: CSVEGQGWTEAFF
J: TRBJ2-7; length: 15; V: TRBV20-1; CDR3: CSARDRGGASYEQYF
J: TRBJ2-3; length: 14; V: TRBV12-3/TRBV12-4; CDR3: CASERPGGGETQYF
J: TRBJ2-5; length: 15; V: TRBV15; CDR3: CATTSSRQPQETQYF
J: TRBJ1-1; length: 12; V: TRBV7-2; CDR3: CASSSSFREAFF
J: TRBJ2-1; length: 15; V: TRBV12-3/TRBV12-4; CDR3: CASSSAESSYNEQFF
J: TRBJ2-7; length: 13; V: TRBV28; CDR3: CASSLSSGVEQYF
J: TRBJ2-7; length: 14; V: TRBV19; CDR3: CASSGTGDPYEQYF
J: TRBJ2-3; length: 16; V: TRBV3-1; CDR3: CASSQDDPAATDTQYF
J: TRBJ2-7; length: 15; V: TRBV12-3/TRBV12-4; CDR3: CASELGQGDIDEQFF
J: TRBJ1-2; length: 15; V: TRBV5-1; CDR3: CASSPGTGVSYGYTF
J: TRBJ2-3; length: 16; V: TRBV20-1; CDR3: CSARVGRAQIDHTQYF
J: TRBJ2-7; length: 13; V: TRBV12-3/TRBV12-4; CDR3: CASSHGLAGEQYF
J: TRBJ2-1; length: 14; V: TRBV29-1; CDR3: CSVEIHGARNEQFF
J: TRBJ2-7; length: 13; V: TRBV4-1; CDR3: CASSHQQGREQYF
J: TRBJ2-2; length: 14; V: TRBV4-1; CDR3: CASSQAGFTGELFF
J: TRBJ2-7; length: 14; V: TRBV29-1; CDR3: CSVVDRGGTYEQYF